Described below is a single T cell receptor (beta chain) sequence and its context. Its antigen remains unidentified. The CDR3 sequence is 14 residues long. Deletions cut 3 bases from V and 8 bases from J, with 13 bases between. The germline gives CDR1 SGHAT, CDR2 FQNNGV. This sample was included in a study of shared clonotypes between healthy human individuals. Study conclusions and caveats: About 5% of naive CD4 clonotypes were shared across several donors. Unshared clonotypes carried lower generation probabilities than those common to all four donors.

None of the donors, who were healthy HIV-negative adults, had recently had acute infections or vaccinations. Repertoires were generated with immunoSEQ multiplex PCR, while TCRdb's copy carries only in-frame clones and drops some. The sample has approximately 2,000,000 clones; around 90% are singletons. The rearrangement uses TRBV11-2 and TRBJ1-4; weak D call: TRBD1 (5 bases). Sequenced material: naive CD4+ T cells from PBMCs. The subset denotes: CD45RA+ positively selected. This clonotype originated in a man younger than 30 in good health. Some clones in this sample may be carry-over from other donors' samples. The CDR3 protein is CASSFIQGEEKLFF. The CDR3 DNA follows: TGTGCCAGCAGCTTCATTCAGGGAGAGGAAAAACTGTTTTTT.